The 4 T cell receptor beta chains in this list originate from one sample, sequenced in a study of T cells in Graves' hyperthyroidism and ophthalmopathy. TCR beta CDR3 regions were amplified from RNA transcripts. HTBI primers were used for first-round RT-PCR of the TCR CDR3. Each CDR3 protein is one row after TCRdb ran MiXCR on the multiplex PCR reads. The sample contains about half a million distinct CDR3 sequences, less than 25% of which appear only once. The specimen was blood. These TCRs come from a man aged 18 to 29 with Graves' hyperthyroidism.

This clonotype showed up many times. The chain combines TRBV12-3 or TRBV12-4 with TRBJ1-5; possible D gene TRBD1, 5 bases. This CDR3 is built from 18 residues. V was shortened by 3 bases and J by 0 bases, with 18 bases between the two germline ends. The CDR3 nucleotides read TGTGCCAGCAGTTTCGTACTGGGTGGCGGGACTAGCAATCAGCCCCAGCATTTT. This codes for CASSFVLGGGTSNQPQHF.

This clonotype came up once. The chain combines TRBV6-2 or TRBV6-3 with TRBJ2-6, with TRBD1 as a possible D gene (5 bases). CDR1 is MNHEY, CDR2 SVGEGT, per germline. The CDR3 contains 15 residues. Trimming cost V 6 bases and J 1 base, with 10 bases left between them. The CDR3 here is CASRMDTSGANVLTF. The CDR3 DNA follows: TGTGCCAGCAGGATGGACACGTCTGGGGCCAACGTCCTGACTTTC.

This clonotype has a count of ten or more. The rearrangement uses TRBV25-1 and TRBJ1-2, with D possibly being TRBD1 (5 bases). The CDR3 is made up of 13 amino acids. Trimming removed 3 bases from V and 6 bases from J, with 11 bases in between. The germline CDR1 and CDR2 sequences are MGHDK and SYGVNS. CDR3 sequence (DNA): TGTGCCAGCAGTGAGGTAGGGGTCGATGGCTACACCTTC. Its translation is CASSEVGVDGYTF.

This clonotype showed up many times. The CDR3 nucleotides read TGTGCCTGGAGCAGACAGGGGGCGAGAGCTTTCTTT. Translated, it gives CAWSRQGARAFF. V usage is TRBV30 and J usage is TRBJ1-1; 10 nucleotides agree with TRBD1. The CDR3 loop spans 12 amino acids. J was trimmed by 10 bases and V by 3 bases; bases with no gene match: 5. Germline loops: CDR1 GTSNPN, CDR2 SVGIG (reference sequence).